The entry below describes one T cell receptor (beta chain). PCR amplification relied on 60 Vbeta primers (plus 13 Jbeta primers). TCRdb's copy holds only in-frame clones and misses some; the assay was immunoSEQ multiplex PCR. Found here are 90,000 to 120,000 clones, roughly three quarters of them singletons; the top ten hold approximately 2%. The sample belongs to a study of cytomegalovirus exposure and HLA in healthy donors. Trimming at V came to 6 bases and at J to 2 bases, leaving 4 bases not matched to a gene. The CDR3 length is 15 residues. Germline values: CDR1 MDHEN, CDR2 SYDVKM. The sequencing input was PBMCs. V gene TRBV28 combines with J gene TRBJ2-5; 12 bases are shared with TRBD2. The receptor comes from a young man in good health and CMV-seronegative. CDR3 nucleotide sequence: TGTGCCAGCAGCCCGACTAGCGGGGGACAAGAGACCCAGTACTTC. Amino acid sequence: CASSPTSGGQETQYF.